The clone carrying this T cell receptor beta chain was detected once. Antigen: not known. CDR1 is SEHNR and CDR2 is FQNEAQ in the germline V gene (reference sequence). V was cut by 1 base and J by 4 bases, with 18 bases left in between. The CDR3 sequence is 17 residues long. With 60 Vbeta and 13 Jbeta primers, the PCR was carried out. TCRdb keeps only in-frame clones here, not all; method: immunoSEQ multiplex PCR. This table has 90,000 to 100,000 clones, roughly 70% appearing once. This specimen comes from a study of cytomegalovirus exposure and HLA in healthy donors. Study-level points and caveats: Earlier findings revealed that most TCR beta V segments proved productive either about 87% or about 30% of the time.

The J gene is TRBJ2-3, the V gene TRBV7-9, with D possibly TRBD2 on 6 matching bases. Sequencing used PBMCs. This receptor was identified in a man between 50 and 59 years old in good health and CMV-seronegative. The CDR3 nucleotides read TGTGCCAGCAGCTTAGGGCGGGGACCCCTCAGGGCAGATACGCAGTATTTT. It translates to CASSLGRGPLRADTQYF.